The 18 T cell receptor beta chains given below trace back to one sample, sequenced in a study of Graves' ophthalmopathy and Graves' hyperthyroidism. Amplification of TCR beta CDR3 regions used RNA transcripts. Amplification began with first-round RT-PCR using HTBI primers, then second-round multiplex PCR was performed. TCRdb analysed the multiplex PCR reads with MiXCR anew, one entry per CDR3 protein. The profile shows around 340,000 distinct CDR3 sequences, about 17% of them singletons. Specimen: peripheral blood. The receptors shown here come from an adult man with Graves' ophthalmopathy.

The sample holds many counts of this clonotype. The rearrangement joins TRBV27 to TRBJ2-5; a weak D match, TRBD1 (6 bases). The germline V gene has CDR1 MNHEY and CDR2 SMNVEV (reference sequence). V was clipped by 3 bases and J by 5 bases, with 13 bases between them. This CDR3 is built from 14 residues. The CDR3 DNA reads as TGTGCCAGCAGTTTTTTGGGGGCGACGGAGACCCAGTACTTC. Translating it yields CASSFLGATETQYF.

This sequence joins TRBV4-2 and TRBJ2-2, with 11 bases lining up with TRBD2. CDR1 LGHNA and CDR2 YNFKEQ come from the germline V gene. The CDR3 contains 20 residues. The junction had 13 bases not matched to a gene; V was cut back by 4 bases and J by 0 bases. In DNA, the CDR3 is TGTGCCAGCAGCCTCCCCCAGGCTAGCGGGGGGACCGCGAACACCGGGGAGCTGTTTTTT. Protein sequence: CASSLPQASGGTANTGELFF.

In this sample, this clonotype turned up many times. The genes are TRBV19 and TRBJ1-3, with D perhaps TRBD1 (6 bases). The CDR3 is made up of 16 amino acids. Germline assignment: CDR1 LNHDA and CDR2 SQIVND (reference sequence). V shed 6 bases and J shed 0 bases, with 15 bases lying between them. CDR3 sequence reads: CASRPPGQYSGNTIYF. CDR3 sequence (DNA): TGTGCCAGTAGGCCTCCCGGACAGTACTCTGGAAACACCATATATTTT.

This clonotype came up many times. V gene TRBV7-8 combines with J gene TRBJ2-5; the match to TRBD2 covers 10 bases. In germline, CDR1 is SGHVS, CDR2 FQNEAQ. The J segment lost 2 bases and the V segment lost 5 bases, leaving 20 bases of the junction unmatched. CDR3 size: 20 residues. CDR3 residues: CASSESEGSGGAIGQETQYF. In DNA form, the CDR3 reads TGTGCCAGCAGCGAAAGCGAGGGAAGCGGGGGGGCTATAGGACAAGAGACCCAGTACTTC.

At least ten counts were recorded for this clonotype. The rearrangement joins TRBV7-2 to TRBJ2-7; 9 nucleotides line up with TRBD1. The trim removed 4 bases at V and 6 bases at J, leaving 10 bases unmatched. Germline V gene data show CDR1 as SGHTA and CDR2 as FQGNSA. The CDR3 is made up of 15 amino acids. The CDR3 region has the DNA TGTGCCAGCAGCTCCGCGGGACAGGGTGTCGGCGAGCAGTACTTC. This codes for CASSSAGQGVGEQYF.

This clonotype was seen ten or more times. CDR3 nucleotides: TGTGCCAGCAGCCCCTCCCCTAACTATGGCTACACCTTC. Protein product: CASSPSPNYGYTF. The chain recombines TRBV12-3 or TRBV12-4 with TRBJ1-2; D remains ambiguous. CDR3 length: 13 residues. V shed 6 bases and J shed 0 bases, with 8 bases lying between them.

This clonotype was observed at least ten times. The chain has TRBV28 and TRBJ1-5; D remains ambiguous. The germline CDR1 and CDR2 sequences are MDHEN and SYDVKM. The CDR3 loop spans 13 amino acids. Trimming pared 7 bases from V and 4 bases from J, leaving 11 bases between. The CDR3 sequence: CASNYNSNQPQHF. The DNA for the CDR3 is TGTGCCAGCAACTACAACTCGAATCAGCCCCAGCATTTT.

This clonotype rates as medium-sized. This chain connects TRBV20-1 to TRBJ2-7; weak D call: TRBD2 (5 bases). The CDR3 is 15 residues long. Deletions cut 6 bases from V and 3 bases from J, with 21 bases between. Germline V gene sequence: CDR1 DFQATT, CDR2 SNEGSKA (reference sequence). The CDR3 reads CSASTAGQSSYEQYF. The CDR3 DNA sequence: TGCAGTGCCTCAACCGCGGGCCAAAGCAGCTACGAGCAGTACTTC.

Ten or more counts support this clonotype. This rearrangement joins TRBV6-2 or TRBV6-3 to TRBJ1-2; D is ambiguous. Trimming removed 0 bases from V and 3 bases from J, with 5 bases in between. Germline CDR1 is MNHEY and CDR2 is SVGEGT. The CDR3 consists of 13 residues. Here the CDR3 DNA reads TGTGCCAGCAGTTACTCGACGGACTATGGCTACACCTTC. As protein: CASSYSTDYGYTF.

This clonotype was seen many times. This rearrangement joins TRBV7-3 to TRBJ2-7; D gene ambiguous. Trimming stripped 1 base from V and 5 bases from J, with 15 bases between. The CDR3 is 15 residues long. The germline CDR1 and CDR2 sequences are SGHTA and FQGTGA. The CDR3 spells CASSLNGRFWDEQYF. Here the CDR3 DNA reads TGTGCCAGCAGCTTAAACGGCAGGTTTTGGGACGAGCAGTACTTC. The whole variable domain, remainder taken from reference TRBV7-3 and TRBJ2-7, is GAGVSQTPSNKVTEKGKYVELRCDPISGHTALYWYRQSLGQGPEFLIYFQGTGAADDSGLPNDRFFAVRPEGSVSTLKIQRTERGDSAVYLCASSLNGRFWDEQYFGPGTRLTVT.

The CDR3 reads CASCRLTSTEAFF. The DNA of the CDR3 is TGTGCCAGCTGTAGACTGACGAGCACTGAAGCTTTCTTT. The rearrangement joins TRBV6-1 to TRBJ1-1, with unresolved D. Per germline, CDR1 MNHNS and CDR2 SASEGT. The CDR3 is 13 residues long. V was trimmed by 8 bases and J by 4 bases, leaving 14 bases between them.

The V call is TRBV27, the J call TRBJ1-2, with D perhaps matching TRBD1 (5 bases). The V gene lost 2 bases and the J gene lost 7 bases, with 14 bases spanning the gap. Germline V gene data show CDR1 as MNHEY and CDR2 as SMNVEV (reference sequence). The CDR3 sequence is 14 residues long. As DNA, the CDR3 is TGTGCCAGCAGTTTAGGACCAGGGACGGGTGGCTACACCTTC. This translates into CASSLGPGTGGYTF.

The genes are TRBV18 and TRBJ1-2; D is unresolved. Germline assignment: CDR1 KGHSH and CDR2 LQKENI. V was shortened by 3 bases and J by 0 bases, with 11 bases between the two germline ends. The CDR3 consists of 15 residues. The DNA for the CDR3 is TGTGCCAGCTCACCCCTAGACGCGGCTAACTATGGCTACACCTTC. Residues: CASSPLDAANYGYTF.

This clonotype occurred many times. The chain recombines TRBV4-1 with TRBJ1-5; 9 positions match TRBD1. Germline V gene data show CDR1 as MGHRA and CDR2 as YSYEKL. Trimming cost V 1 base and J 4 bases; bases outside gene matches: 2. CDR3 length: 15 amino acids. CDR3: CASSQVGTGNQPQHF. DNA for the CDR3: TGCGCCAGCAGCCAAGTGGGGACAGGGAATCAGCCCCAGCATTTT.

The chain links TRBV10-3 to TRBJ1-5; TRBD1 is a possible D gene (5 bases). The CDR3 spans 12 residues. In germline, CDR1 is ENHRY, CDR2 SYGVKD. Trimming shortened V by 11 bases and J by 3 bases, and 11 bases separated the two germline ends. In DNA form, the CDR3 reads TGTGCCGTGCGGGACTTCAATCAGCCCCAGCATTTT. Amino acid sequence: CAVRDFNQPQHF.

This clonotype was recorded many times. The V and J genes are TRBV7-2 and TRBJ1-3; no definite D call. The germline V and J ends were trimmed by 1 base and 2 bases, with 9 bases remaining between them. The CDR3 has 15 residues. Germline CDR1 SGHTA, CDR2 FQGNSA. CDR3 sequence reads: CASSLVSGAGNTIYF. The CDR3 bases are TGTGCCAGCAGCTTAGTTAGTGGGGCTGGAAACACCATATATTTT.

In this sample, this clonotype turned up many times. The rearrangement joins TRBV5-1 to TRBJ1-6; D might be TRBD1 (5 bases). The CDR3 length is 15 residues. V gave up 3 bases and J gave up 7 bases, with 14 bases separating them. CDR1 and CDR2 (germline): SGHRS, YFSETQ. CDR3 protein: CASSSGPGGNSPLHF. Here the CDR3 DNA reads TGCGCCAGCAGCTCGGGACCCGGGGGAAATTCACCCCTCCACTTT.

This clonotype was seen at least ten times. The CDR3 protein is CASGGEQGLPGYTF. The CDR3 DNA follows: TGTGCCAGTGGAGGGGAGCAGGGGCTCCCTGGCTACACCTTC. The chain is built from TRBV19 and TRBJ1-2, with a tentative D call TRBD1 (6 bases). Germline CDR1 reads LNHDA; CDR2 reads SQIVND (reference sequence). The CDR3 contains 14 residues. V was shortened by 8 bases and J by 7 bases, with 20 bases between the two germline ends.